This T cell receptor beta chain was recorded in a study of blood T cell repertoires in COVID-19. As for the study in general: Sources were T cells, B-cell-depleted T cells, or PBMCs; the material itself was cDNA or gDNA.

As processed by the authors: Amplified reference gene primers provided the basis for estimating nucleated cell counts. Clones were sequenced by immunoSEQ multiplex PCR, and TCRdb holds only the in-frame ones, with some missing. The DNA was the basis for D and trimming; V, J and clone size are from that table. The table has more than 200,000 clones, approximately 91% seen once. V lost 0 bases and J 6 bases, leaving 8 bases between the germline ends. The CDR3 covers 14 residues. CDR1 is LGHNA, CDR2 YNFKEQ, per germline. What was sequenced was peripheral blood. The rearrangement joins TRBV4-2 to TRBJ2-2, with a weak D call TRBD1 (5 bases). This receptor was taken from a man aged 35-49 years with acute or convalescent COVID-19. Here the CDR3 DNA reads TGTGCCAGCAGCCAAGATTTACAGGCCGGGGAGCTGTTTTTT. The encoded protein is CASSQDLQAGELFF.